One and the same sample provided the 25 T cell receptor beta chains below, sequenced in a study of shared clonotypes between healthy human individuals. Using immunoSEQ multiplex PCR, the repertoire was profiled, and TCRdb retains in-frame clones only, with some absent. The table includes roughly 2.5 million clones, more than 90% detected once. Sequencing was carried out using naive CD4+ T cells sorted from blood. This sample's subset: CD45RA+ positively selected. Receptors were obtained from a man aged 18 to 29 in good health.

This clone was seen once. CDR3 in DNA: TGTGCCAGCAGCTTGAGGCTAGCGGGAGGGCCACTCGAGCCCTACGAGCAGTACTTC. Translation gives CASSLRLAGGPLEPYEQYF. V is TRBV7-2 and J is TRBJ2-7, with TRBD2 matching over 12 bases. The ends lost 3 bases at V and 2 bases at J; junction bases unmatched: 14. Germline loops: CDR1 SGHTA, CDR2 FQGNSA. CDR3 length: 19 residues.

This clone was detected only once. This chain connects TRBV5-4 to TRBJ1-6, with a weak D call TRBD1 (5 bases). Trimming left V 2 bases short and J 9 bases short, with 18 bases between. The CDR3 has 16 amino acids. Germline CDR1 and CDR2: SGHNT and YYREEE (reference sequence). The CDR3 nucleotides read TGTGCCAGCAGCTTAAGGGGCGCAGGATACAGTTCACCCCTCCACTTT. This translates into CASSLRGAGYSSPLHF.

The chain recombines TRBV9 with TRBJ2-3, with a tentative D call TRBD2 (6 bases). Germline CDR1 and CDR2: SGDLS and YYNGEE. This CDR3 contains 17 residues. The V gene lost 4 bases and the J gene lost 2 bases, with 20 bases spanning the gap. CDR3 coding DNA: TGTGCCAGCAGCCTTGGGGAGGTCTCGAAAGACACAGATACGCAGTATTTT. It specifies CASSLGEVSKDTDTQYF.

The rearrangement joins TRBV9 to TRBJ2-2; D uncertain. Trimming pared 0 bases from V and 1 base from J, leaving 7 bases between. This CDR3 region has 15 residues. Germline CDR1 reads SGDLS; CDR2 reads YYNGEE. The DNA of the CDR3 is TGTGCCAGCAGCGTAGATCCACTGAACACCGGGGAGCTGTTTTTT. Translated: CASSVDPLNTGELFF. The variable domain in full, completed from reference TRBV9 and TRBJ2-2, reads DSGVTQTPKHLITATGQRVTLRCSPRSGDLSVYWYQQSLDQGLQFLIQYYNGEERAKGNILERFSAQQFPDLHSELNLSSLELGDSALYFCASSVDPLNTGELFFGEGSRLTVL.

This sequence joins TRBV6-5 and TRBJ1-2; D possibly corresponds to TRBD1 (6 bases). Germline V lookup: CDR1 MNHEY, CDR2 SVGAGI. The CDR3 is made up of 16 amino acids. V shed 0 bases and J shed 2 bases, with 13 bases lying between them. As DNA, the CDR3 is TGTGCCAGCAGTTACTCGAGTAGAGGGGGAAACTATGGCTACACCTTC. Its protein product is CASSYSSRGGNYGYTF.

J is TRBJ2-1 and V is TRBV7-2; D unclear. Looked up from germline, CDR1 is SGHTA and CDR2 is FQGNSA. V was shortened by 4 bases and J by 4 bases, with 5 bases between the two germline ends. The CDR3 has 12 residues. The CDR3 is CASSSNYNEQFF. CDR3 bases: TGTGCCAGCAGCTCGAATTACAATGAGCAGTTCTTC.

The chain combines TRBV9 with TRBJ2-5; a possible D gene is TRBD1 (7 bases). The CDR3 has 13 amino acids. CDR1 is SGDLS and CDR2 is YYNGEE in the germline V gene. This CDR3 reads CASQGGNKETQYF. CDR3 bases: TGTGCTTCGCAGGGGGGAAACAAAGAGACCCAGTACTTC.

The rearrangement links TRBV10-3 to TRBJ1-4, with D hard to call. The CDR3 covers 12 residues. Trimming took off 6 bases at V and 5 bases at J, with 7 bases between the two ends. Germline CDR1 and CDR2: ENHRY and SYGVKD. The CDR3 nucleotides read TGTGCCATCAGCCCCGGGAATGAAAAACTGTTTTTT. Amino acid sequence: CAISPGNEKLFF.

With respect to this clone: One end of the junction does not line up with germline, which may come from a read error. J is TRBJ2-1 and V is TRBV18, with TRBD1 matching over 12 bases. There are 16 residues in the CDR3. Germline V gene sequence: CDR1 KGHSH, CDR2 LQKENI. The CDR3 DNA sequence: TGTGCCAGCTCATCACCGGGACAGGGGGCTCCTAATGAGCAGTTCTTC. This sequence encodes CASSSPGQGAPNEQFF.

This clone has a single count. This chain connects TRBV4-3 to TRBJ2-1; D is perhaps TRBD1 (5 bases). V lost 0 bases to trimming and J lost 5 bases, with 11 bases between them. This CDR3 comprises 15 residues. CDR1 is LGHNA, CDR2 YSLEER, per germline. CDR3: CASSQEGVKNNEQFF. CDR3 nucleotides: TGCGCCAGCAGCCAAGAAGGGGTTAAAAACAATGAGCAGTTCTTC.

The rearrangement uses TRBV19 and TRBJ1-5; TRBD1 is a possible D gene (5 bases). V shed 7 bases and J shed 4 bases, with 14 bases lying between them. This CDR3 has 14 residues. Germline-derived CDR1 and CDR2 are LNHDA and SQIVND (reference sequence). CDR3 nucleotide sequence: TGTGCCAGTAACGAGGCAGGGATAAATCAGCCCCAGCATTTT. Translating gives CASNEAGINQPQHF.

The chain carries TRBV6-5 and TRBJ1-3, with a possible D match to TRBD1 (5 bases). The CDR3 spans 14 residues. V was cut by 6 bases and J by 0 bases, with 9 bases left in between. The germline gives CDR1 MNHEY, CDR2 SVGAGI. CDR3 in DNA: TGTGCCAGCAGAGGGACGCGCTCTGGAAACACCATATATTTT. Encoded protein: CASRGTRSGNTIYF.

V is TRBV5-4 and J is TRBJ1-5; D is undetermined. The germline gives CDR1 SGHNT, CDR2 YYREEE (reference sequence). The CDR3 runs to 14 residues. V lost 0 bases to trimming and J lost 5 bases, with 9 bases between them. The CDR3 loop reads CASSLGGMDQPQHF. CDR3 nucleotides: TGTGCCAGCAGCTTGGGAGGGATGGATCAGCCCCAGCATTTT. Full variable domain (remainder filled in from reference TRBV5-4 and TRBJ1-5): ETGVTQSPTHLIKTRGQQVTLRCSSQSGHNTVSWYQQALGQGPQFIFQYYREEENGRGNFPPRFSGLQFPNYSSELNVNALELDDSALYLCASSLGGMDQPQHFGDGTRLSIL.

The chain combines TRBV30 with TRBJ2-7, with D unclear. Germline V CDR1 and CDR2: GTSNPN, SVGIG (reference sequence). The CDR3 runs 12 residues. Trimming left V 0 bases short and J 9 bases short, with 12 bases between. The CDR3 bases are TGTGCCTGGAGTGTAGAGCCACGGGCGCAGTACTTC. Amino acid sequence: CAWSVEPRAQYF.

The rearrangement uses TRBV5-1 and TRBJ2-1; 8 bases line up with TRBD1. V lost 4 bases, J lost 4 bases, and 4 bases stayed unmatched. The CDR3 sequence is 14 residues long. The germline V gene has CDR1 SGHRS and CDR2 YFSETQ. This chain's CDR3 is CASSPGQEYNEQFF. The CDR3 bases are TGCGCCAGCAGCCCGGGACAGGAGTACAATGAGCAGTTCTTC. Full variable domain (rest looked up from reference TRBV5-1 and TRBJ2-1): KAGVTQTPRYLIKTRGQQVTLSCSPISGHRSVSWYQQTPGQGLQFLFEYFSETQRNKGNFPGRFSGRQFSNSRSEMNVSTLELGDSALYLCASSPGQEYNEQFFGPGTRLTVL.

The J gene is TRBJ2-7, the V gene TRBV25-1; TRBD2 is a possible D gene (5 bases). The CDR3 runs to 14 residues. V lost 0 bases and J 2 bases, leaving 8 bases between the germline ends. Per the germline V gene, CDR1 is MGHDK and CDR2 is SYGVNS. Here the CDR3 DNA reads TGTGCCAGCAGTGAATATGAGGGTGCCTACGAGCAGTACTTC. Encoded protein: CASSEYEGAYEQYF.

Only one count was recorded for this clone. This chain joins TRBV5-1 and TRBJ2-5; D remains ambiguous. V was cut by 0 bases and J by 1 base, with 7 bases left in between. Per germline, CDR1 SGHRS and CDR2 YFSETQ. The CDR3 spans 14 residues. For the CDR3, the DNA is TGCGCCAGCAGCTTGGCCGATGGCCAAGAGACCCAGTACTTC. This codes for CASSLADGQETQYF.

The DNA of the CDR3 is TGTGCCAGCAGTGAAGTTGGTGGGAGGGCTCCCGAGCAGTACTTC. This encodes CASSEVGGRAPEQYF. This chain connects TRBV2 to TRBJ2-7, with 7 bases identical to TRBD2. In germline, CDR1 is SNHLY, CDR2 FYNNEI. The CDR3 covers 15 residues. Trimming cost V 1 base and J 6 bases; bases outside gene matches: 9.

This chain links TRBV27 with TRBJ1-1; 9 nucleotides align to TRBD1. Germline V CDR1 and CDR2: MNHEY, SMNVEV (reference sequence). The CDR3 has 14 residues. V was pared by 6 bases and J by 1 base, with 3 bases of the junction left unmatched. The CDR3 reads CASRQTGGNTEAFF. Here the CDR3 DNA reads TGTGCCAGCAGGCAGACAGGGGGGAACACTGAAGCTTTCTTT.

CDR3 protein: CASSEMVRSNSGNTIYF. DNA of the CDR3: TGTGCCAGCAGTGAAATGGTCAGATCTAACTCTGGAAACACCATATATTTT. The chain has TRBV2 and TRBJ1-3, with D hard to call. This CDR3 contains 17 residues. Trimming removed 2 bases at V and 0 bases at J, with 14 bases between. Germline values: CDR1 SNHLY, CDR2 FYNNEI.

The V call is TRBV30, the J call TRBJ1-6; 8 bases are shared with TRBD1. With 5 bases clipped from V and 9 bases from J, the junction kept 6 bases outside the gene matches. The CDR3 is 13 amino acids. The germline V gene has CDR1 GTSNPN and CDR2 SVGIG (reference sequence). Written as DNA, the CDR3 is TGTGCCTGGCGGGGACAGGAAGGTTCACCCCTCCACTTT. This translates into CAWRGQEGSPLHF.

The gene calls are TRBV25-1 and TRBJ1-1; D might be TRBD1 (6 bases). The V gene's germline CDR1 is MGHDK and CDR2 SYGVNS. The CDR3 is 15 residues long. V gave up 3 bases and J gave up 6 bases, with 17 bases separating them. CDR3 nucleotides: TGTGCCAGCAGTGATGGGCGTGGGGGGGCGCCTGAAGCTTTCTTT. It codes for CASSDGRGGAPEAFF.

The chain couples TRBV29-1 to TRBJ2-5, with 11 positions matching TRBD2. CDR1 and CDR2 from the germline V gene are SQVTM and ANQGSEA. With 3 bases clipped from V and 4 bases from J, the junction kept 4 bases outside the gene matches. This CDR3 comprises 14 residues. CDR3 bases: TGCAGCGTTGAGGTGGGACTAGCGGCAGAGACCCAGTACTTC. It specifies CSVEVGLAAETQYF.

The CDR3 protein is CASSEWDRTGELFF. In nucleotides, the CDR3 is TGTGCCAGCAGTGAATGGGACCGCACCGGGGAGCTGTTTTTT. V and J are TRBV2 and TRBJ2-2; perhaps D is TRBD1 or TRBD2 (5 bases each). The CDR3 length is 14 residues. Germline loops: CDR1 SNHLY, CDR2 FYNNEI. The V gene lost 2 bases and the J gene lost 4 bases, with 8 bases spanning the gap.

V usage is TRBV18 and J usage is TRBJ2-3, with D unresolved. The V and J ends lost 2 bases and 6 bases respectively, with 15 bases between them. Germline V lookup: CDR1 KGHSH, CDR2 LQKENI. The CDR3 is made up of 15 amino acids. The CDR3 nucleotides read TGTGCCAGCTCACCAGACTGGCAAGTTACGGATACGCAGTATTTT. Protein sequence: CASSPDWQVTDTQYF.